The 30 T cell receptor beta chains below come from one sample, sequenced in a study of blood T cell repertoires in COVID-19. Produced via immunoSEQ multiplex PCR; TCRdb's table is partial and in-frame only. This sample has about 390,000 clones, with about 83% found just once. The sequenced sample consisted of PBMCs or T cells enriched from blood (not recorded which). These receptors all stem from a woman between 50 and 59 years old who had recovered from COVID-19.

The CDR3 region is CSVDSLTEAFF. The CDR3 nucleotides are TGCAGCGTTGATTCACTCACTGAAGCTTTCTTT. The chain carries TRBV29-1 and TRBJ1-1; D unresolved. The CDR3 consists of 11 residues. V lost 3 bases, J lost 4 bases, and 6 bases lay in between. Germline V CDR1 and CDR2: SQVTM, ANQGSEA.

The chain joins TRBV7-9 to TRBJ1-6; the D gene is possibly TRBD1 (5 bases). The CDR3 extends over 15 amino acids. V dropped 1 base and J dropped 8 bases, with 12 bases sitting between them. Looked up from germline, CDR1 is SEHNR and CDR2 is FQNEAQ (reference sequence). The chain's CDR3 is CASSLDRLGHSPLHF. The CDR3 DNA sequence: TGTGCCAGCAGCTTAGACAGGTTGGGGCATTCACCCCTCCACTTT.

CDR3 in DNA: TGTGCCAGCAGCCCGACAGCCGAAGGGGAAAAACTGTTTTTT. Encoded protein: CASSPTAEGEKLFF. The chain recombines TRBV7-9 with TRBJ1-4; possibly TRBD1 for D (5 bases). CDR1 is SEHNR, CDR2 FQNEAQ, per germline (reference sequence). Between the trimmed V and J ends, which lost 5 bases and 8 bases, there was a span of 15 bases. CDR3 length equals 14 residues.

This chain uses TRBV5-8 with TRBJ1-1; D gene uncertain. There are 12 residues in the CDR3. Trimming removed 1 base at V and 4 bases at J, with 5 bases between. Germline values: CDR1 SGHTS, CDR2 YDEGEE. The CDR3 coding sequence is TGTGCCAGCAGCTTGTACTCCACTGAAGCTTTCTTT. Amino acids: CASSLYSTEAFF.

This clone occurred once. The chain joins TRBV2 to TRBJ1-3, with D perhaps matching TRBD1 (5 bases). This CDR3 is 16 amino acids long. Germline CDR1 SNHLY, CDR2 FYNNEI. Trimming took 0 bases from V and 4 from J, leaving 13 bases between them. CDR3 region: CASSEASGLIGNTIYF. CDR3 in DNA: TGTGCCAGCAGTGAAGCCTCGGGACTGATCGGAAACACCATATATTTT.

The chain is built from TRBV6-1 and TRBJ1-2; D is undetermined. Germline lookup yields CDR1 MNHNS and CDR2 SASEGT. The CDR3 contains 14 residues. V lost 3 bases, J lost 6 bases, and 14 bases lay in between. The DNA of the CDR3 is TGTGCCAGCAGTGATATACGAGGACTGAATGGCTACACCTTC. It translates to CASSDIRGLNGYTF.

V is TRBV28 and J is TRBJ1-1; 8 bases are shared with TRBD1. This CDR3 spans 13 amino acids. CDR1 is MDHEN, CDR2 SYDVKM, per germline. V trimming: 5 bases; J trimming: 5 bases; junction bases outside the gene matches: 4. This CDR3 reads CASSTGGTTEAFF. The CDR3 DNA sequence: TGTGCCAGCAGTACAGGGGGAACAACTGAAGCTTTCTTT.

V is TRBV18 and J is TRBJ1-1; no clear D. Per the germline V gene, CDR1 is KGHSH and CDR2 is LQKENI. CDR3 size: 13 residues. The V end lost 5 bases, the J end lost 8 bases, and 15 bases lay between the germline ends. CDR3 bases: TGTGCCAGCTCAGGGTTTGAGGGAGCCGAAGCTTTCTTT. This encodes CASSGFEGAEAFF.

The J gene is TRBJ2-1, the V gene TRBV11-3; D possibly corresponds to TRBD2 (7 bases). Germline lookup yields CDR1 SGHNT and CDR2 YENEEA. V lost 1 base and J 7 bases, leaving 11 bases between the germline ends. The CDR3 has 14 amino acids. CDR3 sequence reads: CASSLVRGANEQFF. The CDR3 coding sequence is TGTGCCAGCAGCTTAGTTCGGGGGGCGAATGAGCAGTTCTTC.

This clone was recorded once. This chain's CDR3 is CASRHPLGGGNSPLHF. CDR3 DNA: TGTGCCAGCAGGCACCCGCTCGGGGGTGGCAATTCACCCCTCCACTTT. The chain couples TRBV2 to TRBJ1-6; tentatively, D is TRBD1 (5 bases). There are 16 residues in the CDR3. V lost 6 bases, J lost 7 bases, and 19 bases lay in between. CDR1 and CDR2 from the germline V gene are SNHLY and FYNNEI. Looking up the rest from reference TRBV2 and TRBJ1-6 gives the full variable domain: EPEVTQTPSHQVTQMGQEVILRCVPISNHLYFYWYRQILGQKVEFLVSFYNNEISEKSEIFDDQFSVERPDGSNFTLKIRSTKLEDSAMYFCASRHPLGGGNSPLHFGNGTRLTVT.

This sequence joins TRBV3-1 (or the pseudogene TRBV3-2) and TRBJ1-2, with a tentative D call TRBD1 (5 bases). Trimming shortened V by 1 base and J by 14 bases, and 11 bases separated the two germline ends. This CDR3 has 11 residues. The V gene's germline CDR1 is LGHDT and CDR2 YNNKEL (reference sequence). The CDR3 spells CASSQGQLVTF. CDR3 nucleotide sequence: TGTGCCAGCAGCCAAGGACAGCTAGTAACCTTC.

The V gene is TRBV27, the J gene TRBJ2-1, with 7 bases lining up with TRBD2. There are 14 residues in the CDR3. Germline CDR1 is MNHEY and CDR2 is SMNVEV (reference sequence). V lost 6 bases and J lost 6; bases outside the gene matches: 8. This CDR3 is CASSWGTGGNEQFF. CDR3 DNA: TGTGCCAGCAGCTGGGGTACGGGGGGCAATGAGCAGTTCTTC.

The genes are TRBV7-8 and TRBJ1-1; D call uncertain. Germline CDR1 reads SGHVS; CDR2 reads FQNEAQ. The ends were cut back, 1 base at V and 1 base at J, with 7 bases in the middle. The CDR3 has 14 amino acids. The CDR3 DNA reads as TGTGCCAGCAGCTTAGGAACTGGGAACACTGAAGCTTTCTTT. This translates into CASSLGTGNTEAFF.

This clone was observed once. The chain couples TRBV27 to TRBJ1-4, with D hard to call. The V end lost 0 bases, the J end lost 3 bases, and 11 bases lay between the germline ends. The CDR3 extends over 16 amino acids. CDR1 is MNHEY and CDR2 is SMNVEV in the germline V gene (reference sequence). CDR3 amino acids: CASSLSRPVANEKLFF. The CDR3 region has the DNA TGTGCCAGCAGTTTATCCAGGCCCGTAGCTAATGAAAAACTGTTTTTT.

This clone appeared a single time. The chain recombines TRBV10-2 with TRBJ1-4; D remains ambiguous. V lost 2 bases, J lost 7 bases, and 17 bases lay in between. The CDR3 runs 16 residues. Germline V gene data show CDR1 as WSHSY and CDR2 as SAAADI. CDR3 loop: CASSEPVGRLREKLFF. The DNA of the CDR3 is TGCGCCAGCAGTGAGCCAGTGGGGAGGTTACGTGAAAAACTGTTTTTT.

This clone was seen a few times. Here the CDR3 DNA reads TGCGCCAGCAGCTTGGACGGCTCCTACGAGCAGTACTTC. It is translated as CASSLDGSYEQYF. This chain uses TRBV5-1 with TRBJ2-7; D remains unclear. Trimming shortened V by 0 bases and J by 0 bases, and 4 bases separated the two germline ends. The CDR3 runs to 13 residues. Germline values: CDR1 SGHRS, CDR2 YFSETQ.

This chain links TRBV6-1 with TRBJ1-4, with D hard to call. Germline lookup yields CDR1 MNHNS and CDR2 SASEGT. The CDR3 sequence is 13 residues long. Trimming took 2 bases from V and 11 from J, leaving 12 bases between them. CDR3 protein: CASSERVRGKLFF. The DNA for the CDR3 is TGTGCCAGCAGTGAAAGGGTACGCGGGAAACTGTTTTTT.

V and J are TRBV12-5 and TRBJ1-2, with D hard to call. The V and J ends lost 5 bases and 7 bases respectively, with 11 bases between them. CDR1 LGHNT and CDR2 FRNRAP come from the germline V gene. This CDR3 is built from 12 residues. The CDR3 DNA is TGTGCTAGTGGTGCGTACAGTGGTGGCTACACCTTC. It is translated as CASGAYSGGYTF.

V usage is TRBV5-1 and J usage is TRBJ2-5, with 10 bases matching TRBD2. In germline, CDR1 is SGHRS, CDR2 YFSETQ. This CDR3 contains 16 residues. V gave up 1 base and J gave up 5 bases; unmatched junction bases: 8. This chain's CDR3 is CASSLLASGGGETQYF. CDR3 DNA sequence: TGCGCCAGCAGCTTGCTGGCTAGCGGGGGCGGTGAGACCCAGTACTTC.

The V and J genes are TRBV4-2 and TRBJ1-5; D call uncertain. This CDR3 comprises 14 residues. V gave up 0 bases and J gave up 1 base, with 4 bases separating them. Germline V CDR1 and CDR2: LGHNA, YNFKEQ. Written as DNA, the CDR3 is TGTGCCAGCAGCCAAGATCGGAGCAATCAGCCCCAGCATTTT. It specifies CASSQDRSNQPQHF.

The DNA of the CDR3 is TGTGCCAGCAGCTTATCCGGGACAGAGGCTTTCTTT. Translated: CASSLSGTEAFF. This chain joins TRBV7-9 and TRBJ1-1, with 7 nucleotides matching TRBD1. Germline V lookup: CDR1 SEHNR, CDR2 FQNEAQ (reference sequence). V lost 2 bases to trimming and J lost 11 bases; unmatched junction nucleotides: 5. This CDR3 region has 12 residues.

This rearrangement joins TRBV24-1 to TRBJ1-2; TRBD1 agrees at 8 bases. This CDR3 region has 15 residues. Looked up from germline, CDR1 is KGHDR and CDR2 is SFDVKD. Trimming at V came to 3 bases and at J to 6 bases, leaving 8 bases not matched to a gene. DNA for the CDR3: TGTGCCACCAGTGATCCCCGACAGGGGATCGATGGCTACACCTTC. Encoded protein: CATSDPRQGIDGYTF.

This chain links TRBV6-5 with TRBJ1-1; 12 bases line up with TRBD1. Trimming took 6 bases from V and 8 from J; bases not matched to a gene: 10. Germline CDR1 reads MNHEY; CDR2 reads SVGAGI. The CDR3 runs 15 residues. The CDR3 spells CASREGTGGVREAFF. As DNA, the CDR3 is TGTGCCAGCAGAGAGGGGACAGGGGGCGTTCGGGAAGCTTTCTTT.

The chain recombines TRBV6-5 with TRBJ2-4; TRBD2 might be the D (6 bases). This CDR3 spans 15 amino acids. V gave up 2 bases and J gave up 6 bases, with 14 bases separating them. CDR1 is MNHEY and CDR2 is SVGAGI in the germline V gene. CDR3: CASSYTTGGSNIQYF. In DNA form, the CDR3 reads TGTGCCAGCAGTTACACAACCGGGGGTTCAAACATTCAGTACTTC.

As concerns this clone: Other DNA sequences in this sample translate to the same CDR3. The chain uses TRBV6-5 and TRBJ1-1; D not certain. This CDR3 comprises 13 residues. Trimming stripped 2 bases from V and 1 base from J, with 5 bases between. The germline CDR1 and CDR2 sequences are MNHEY and SVGAGI. The CDR3: CASSYRGNTEAFF. DNA of the CDR3: TGTGCCAGCAGTTACCGGGGGAACACTGAAGCTTTCTTT.

The genes are TRBV10-3 and TRBJ1-5; no definite D call. CDR1 ENHRY and CDR2 SYGVKD come from the germline V gene. Trimming took 2 bases from V and 4 from J, leaving 6 bases between them. The CDR3 has 13 amino acids. CDR3 amino acids: CAISELTNQPQHF. The CDR3 coding sequence is TGTGCCATCAGTGAGCTCACTAATCAGCCCCAGCATTTT.

This sequence joins TRBV7-9 and TRBJ1-2; 9 nucleotides align to TRBD1. With V trimmed by 3 bases and J by 8 bases, 7 bases remained unmatched. The CDR3 runs 14 residues. Germline loops: CDR1 SEHNR, CDR2 FQNEAQ (reference sequence). For the CDR3, the DNA is TGTGCCAGCAGCTTGGGACAGGGCTCGGGCGGCTACACCTTC. Translated, it gives CASSLGQGSGGYTF.

The rearrangement joins TRBV4-3 to TRBJ1-2, with TRBD1 matching over 12 bases. The V gene end was trimmed by 3 bases and the J gene end by 8 bases; junction bases not matched to a gene: 4. The CDR3 totals 14 residues. Germline V lookup: CDR1 LGHNA, CDR2 YSLEER. Here the CDR3 reads CASSQFGTGGGYTF. The CDR3 DNA sequence: TGCGCCAGCAGCCAGTTTGGGACAGGGGGCGGCTACACCTTC.

This sequence joins TRBV6-6 and TRBJ1-5; possible D gene TRBD1, 6 bases. Germline loops: CDR1 MNHNY, CDR2 SVGAGI (reference sequence). This CDR3 is built from 14 residues. Trimming cost V 7 bases and J 5 bases, with 15 bases left between them. The CDR3 DNA reads as TGTGCCAGCAAGGGACAATTGCACGATCAGCCCCAGCATTTT. This sequence encodes CASKGQLHDQPQHF.

The chain combines TRBV3-1 (or the pseudogene TRBV3-2) with TRBJ2-7; tentative D call: TRBD2 (6 bases). The CDR3 is made up of 12 amino acids. Germline CDR1 LGHDT, CDR2 YNNKEL (reference sequence). V was trimmed by 4 bases and J by 6 bases, leaving 10 bases between them. This CDR3 is CASSRFGGEQYF. The CDR3 DNA reads as TGTGCCAGCAGCCGCTTCGGGGGCGAGCAGTACTTC.